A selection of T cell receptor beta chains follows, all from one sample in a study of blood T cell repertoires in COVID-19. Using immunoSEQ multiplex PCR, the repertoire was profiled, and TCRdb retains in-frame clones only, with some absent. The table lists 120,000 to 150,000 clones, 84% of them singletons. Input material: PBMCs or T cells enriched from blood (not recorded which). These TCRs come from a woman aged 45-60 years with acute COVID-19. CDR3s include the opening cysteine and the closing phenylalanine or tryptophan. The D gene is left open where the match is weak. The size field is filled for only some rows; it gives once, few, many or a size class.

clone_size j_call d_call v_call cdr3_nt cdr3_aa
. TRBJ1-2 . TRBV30 TGTGCCTGGAGTCAGGGTCTCAACTATGGCTACACCTTC CAWSQGLNYGYTF
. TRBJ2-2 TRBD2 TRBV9 TGTGCCAGCAGCGTAGCTACTAGCGGGAGAACCGGGGAGCTGTTTTTT CASSVATSGRTGELFF
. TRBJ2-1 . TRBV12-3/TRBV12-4 TGTGCCAGCAGCCCCGACGGGGGAGAGCAGTTCTTC CASSPDGGEQFF
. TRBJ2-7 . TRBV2 TGTGCCAGCAGTGTTGAGAGACTCGCGTACTTC CASSVERLAYF
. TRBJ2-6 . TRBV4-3 TGCGCCAGCAGCCAAAGCGGCAGGGGTTGGTCTGGGGCCAACGTCCTGACTTTC CASSQSGRGWSGANVLTF
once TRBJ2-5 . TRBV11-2 TGTGCCAGCAGCTTGCACTTGCAAGAGACCCAGTACTTC CASSLHLQETQYF
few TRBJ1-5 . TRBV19 TGTGCCAGTAGTTTGACAGGTTTGGGCAATCAGCCCCAGCATTTT CASSLTGLGNQPQHF
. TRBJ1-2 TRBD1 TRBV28 TGTGCCAGTAGGCAGGGGGCAAGGGGAGGCTACACCTTC CASRQGARGGYTF
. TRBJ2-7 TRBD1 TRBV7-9 TGTGCCAGCAGCCCCGCGGGACAGGTCTACGAGCAGTACTTC CASSPAGQVYEQYF
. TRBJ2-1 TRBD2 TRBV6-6 TGTGCCAGCAGCCCCCGGTCCCCTGCCAGCGGGAGGGCCTCCTACAATGAGCAGTTCTTC CASSPRSPASGRASYNEQFF
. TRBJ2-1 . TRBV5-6 TGTGCCAGCAGCTTCATTCCTAACAATGAGCAGTTCTTC CASSFIPNNEQFF
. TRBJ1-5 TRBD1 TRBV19 TGTGCCAGTAGTATATATTTCAGGGGGCGCATTGGTAGCAATCAGCCCCAGCATTTT CASSIYFRGRIGSNQPQHF
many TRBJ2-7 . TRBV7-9 TGTGCCAGCAGCGAGACAGGACCCTACGAGCAGTACTTC CASSETGPYEQYF
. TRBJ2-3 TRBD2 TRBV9 TGTGCCAGCAGCCGAAATGGACTAGCGGCCGCTACCGGGGCAGATACGCAGTATTTT CASSRNGLAAATGADTQYF
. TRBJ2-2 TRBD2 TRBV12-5 TGTGCTAGTGGCAGCGGGAGAAACACCGGGGAGCTGTTTTTT CASGSGRNTGELFF
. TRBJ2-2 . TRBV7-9 TGTGCCAGCAGGCGAAGCGCCGATAACACCGGGGAGCTGTTTTTT CASRRSADNTGELFF
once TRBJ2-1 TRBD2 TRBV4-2 TGTGCCAGCAGCCAGGGTCCGGGACTAGCGGGATCAGGGTCCTACAATGAGCAGTTCTTC CASSQGPGLAGSGSYNEQFF
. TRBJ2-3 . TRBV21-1 TGTGCCAGCAGCAAAGTTCGGGACAGGGCGGCAGATACGCAGTATTTT CASSKVRDRAADTQYF
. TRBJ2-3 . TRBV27 TGTGCCAGCAGTTTGTCCCGGCGGAGAGATACGCAGTATTTT CASSLSRRRDTQYF
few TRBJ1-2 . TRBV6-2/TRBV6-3 TGTGCCAGCAGTTACTCGCCGGGGTCTTTGGATGGCTACACCTTC CASSYSPGSLDGYTF
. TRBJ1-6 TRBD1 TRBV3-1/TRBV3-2 TGTGCCAGCAGCCGGGACCGGGACAGAGGGAATTCACCCCTCCACTTT CASSRDRDRGNSPLHF
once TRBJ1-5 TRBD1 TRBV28 TGTGCCAGCAATCTGGACAGGGAAGGGAGGCAGCCCCAGCATTTT CASNLDREGRQPQHF
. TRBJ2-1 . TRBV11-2 TGTGCCAGCAGCCCCGGGGTAGGCTCCTACAATGAGCAGTTCTTC CASSPGVGSYNEQFF
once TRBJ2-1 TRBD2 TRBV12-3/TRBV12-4 TGTGCCAGCAGTTTTGTATCTAGCGGGAGGGAGTTCTTC CASSFVSSGREFF
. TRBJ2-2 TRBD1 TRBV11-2 TGTGCCAGCAGCTCCCCCGGACAGGGGAACACCGGGGAGCTGTTTTTT CASSSPGQGNTGELFF
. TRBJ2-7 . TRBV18 TGTGCCAGCTCACCAAGTGAGACCTACGAGCAGTACTTC CASSPSETYEQYF
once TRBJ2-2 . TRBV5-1 TGCGCCAGCAGCCTAGGGGACCTCAAACAGGGCGGGGAGCTGTTTTTT CASSLGDLKQGGELFF
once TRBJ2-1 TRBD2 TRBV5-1 TGCGCCAGCAGCCTCGGGACTAGCGGAGACAATGAGCAGTTCTTC CASSLGTSGDNEQFF
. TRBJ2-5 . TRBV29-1 TGCAGCATTTCGGGCGGGACCCAAGAGACCCAGTACTTC CSISGGTQETQYF
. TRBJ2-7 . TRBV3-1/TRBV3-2 TGTGCCAGCAGCCAAGATCGTATGGAGCGGCCCACCTACGAGCAGTACTTC CASSQDRMERPTYEQYF
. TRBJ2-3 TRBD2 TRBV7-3 TGTGCCAGCAGCTTAGGGGCTAGCGGGGATACGCAGTATTTT CASSLGASGDTQYF
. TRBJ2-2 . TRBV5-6 TGTGCCAGCTCGGACAGCCCGAACACCGGGGAGCTGTTTTTT CASSDSPNTGELFF
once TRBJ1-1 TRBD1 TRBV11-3 TGTGCCAGCAGCTTGGGGACAGATCTGAACACTGAAGCTTTCTTT CASSLGTDLNTEAFF
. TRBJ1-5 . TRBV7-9 TGTGCCAGCAGCTCCACCTCTGCTGACAGGAGATACAATCAGCCCCAGCATTTT CASSSTSADRRYNQPQHF
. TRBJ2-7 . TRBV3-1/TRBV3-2 TGTGCCAGCAGCCCGTTTGCAAGGGGCGAGCAGTACTTC CASSPFARGEQYF
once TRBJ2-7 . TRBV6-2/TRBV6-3 TGTGCCAGCAGCCCATACGGTTCAAGCGGCTCCTACGAGCAGTACTTC CASSPYGSSGSYEQYF
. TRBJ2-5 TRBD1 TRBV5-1 TGCGCCAGCAGCTTGGCCCTACCGAACAGGGGCCAGGAGACCCAGTACTTC CASSLALPNRGQETQYF
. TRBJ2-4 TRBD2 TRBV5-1 TGCGCCAGCAGCCCTCATGGGACTAGCGGGAGTAGAGGTCAGTACTTC CASSPHGTSGSRGQYF
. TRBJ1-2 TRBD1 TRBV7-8 TGTGCCAGCAGCCCAAGGGGACAGGGAGGATTTAATGGCTACACCTTC CASSPRGQGGFNGYTF
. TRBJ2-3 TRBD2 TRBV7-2 TGTGCCAGCAGCTTAGTGACTAGCGAGACAACAGATACGCAGTATTTT CASSLVTSETTDTQYF
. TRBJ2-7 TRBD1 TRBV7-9 TGTGCCAGCAGCTCAGCCGGGACAGGGCGCTACGAGCAGTACTTC CASSSAGTGRYEQYF
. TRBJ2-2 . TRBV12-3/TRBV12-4 TGTGCCAGTCTCCGGGACACCGGGGAGCTGTTTTTT CASLRDTGELFF
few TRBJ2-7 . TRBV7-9 TGTGCCAGCAGCGCGCAAACAGGCTACGAGCAGTACTTC CASSAQTGYEQYF
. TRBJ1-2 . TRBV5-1 TGCGCCAGCAGCTTGGATCAGTCAGTTGGCTACACCTTC CASSLDQSVGYTF
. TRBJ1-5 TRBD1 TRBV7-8 TGTGCCAGCAGCTTAGCGGAGGGGGCGAGGAATCAGCCCCAGCATTTT CASSLAEGARNQPQHF
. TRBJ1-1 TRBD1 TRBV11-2 TGTGCCAGCAGGTCGGGACAGTACGATGAAGCTTTCTTT CASRSGQYDEAFF
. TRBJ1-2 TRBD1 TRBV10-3 TGTGCCATCACATCTGAGGGGGCGCACGGCTACACCTTC CAITSEGAHGYTF
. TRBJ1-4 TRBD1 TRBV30 TGTGCCTGGAGTGTACTTATCGGGACAGCAACTAATGAAAAACTGTTTTTT CAWSVLIGTATNEKLFF
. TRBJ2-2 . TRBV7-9 TGTGCCAGCAGCTTAGTTGGGGCTGGGGAGCTGTTTTTT CASSLVGAGELFF
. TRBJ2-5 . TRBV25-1 TGTGCCAGCAGTGAGGTGCCGAAGGGGCTCCAAGAGACCCAGTACTTC CASSEVPKGLQETQYF
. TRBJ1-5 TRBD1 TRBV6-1 TGTGCCAGCAGTGAATATAGGCAGGGGGCCACTGGGAATCAGCCCCAGCATTTT CASSEYRQGATGNQPQHF